This TCR beta chain was sequenced during a study of shared T cell receptors in the human thymus. The sample holds one count of this clone. CDR1 LNHDA and CDR2 SQIVND come from the germline V gene (reference sequence). V was clipped by 5 bases and J by 1 base; unmatched bases: 12. This CDR3 spans 17 amino acids. Sequencing was performed with immunoSEQ multiplex PCR; in TCRdb, only in-frame clones are kept and a portion is missing. Of roughly 700,000 clones listed, approximately 88% are singletons. This sample also belongs to another study, concerning human thymus T cells. That publication notes: From resections taken during corrective heart surgery, the thymus tissue was obtained. V and J gene usage appeared biased in thymic and blood repertoires. Thymic repertoires of unrelated individuals were reported in related research to overlap highly.

This sequence originates from a boy under two years old with a congenital heart defect. The V and J genes are TRBV19 and TRBJ2-7; the match to TRBD1 covers 9 bases. Material: thymocytes. The chain's CDR3 is CASSPNLPGQGSYEQYF. CDR3 coding DNA: TGTGCCAGTAGTCCCAACCTACCGGGACAGGGTTCCTACGAGCAGTACTTC.